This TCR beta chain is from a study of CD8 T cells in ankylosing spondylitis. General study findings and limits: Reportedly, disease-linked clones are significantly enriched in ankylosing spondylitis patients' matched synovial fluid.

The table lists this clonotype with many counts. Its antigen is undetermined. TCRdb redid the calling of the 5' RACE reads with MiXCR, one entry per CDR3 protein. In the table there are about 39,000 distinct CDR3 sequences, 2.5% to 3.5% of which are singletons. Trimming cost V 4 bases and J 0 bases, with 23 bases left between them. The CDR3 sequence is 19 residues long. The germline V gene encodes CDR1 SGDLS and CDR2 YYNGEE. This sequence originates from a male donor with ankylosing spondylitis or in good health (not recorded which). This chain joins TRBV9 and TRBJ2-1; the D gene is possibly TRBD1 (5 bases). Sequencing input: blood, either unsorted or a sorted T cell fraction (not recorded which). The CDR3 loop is CASSPQPSQGLSSYNEQFF. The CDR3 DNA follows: TGTGCCAGCAGCCCACAGCCAAGTCAGGGTCTAAGCTCCTACAATGAGCAGTTCTTC. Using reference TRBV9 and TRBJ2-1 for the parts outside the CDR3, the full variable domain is DSGVTQTPKHLITATGQRVTLRCSPRSGDLSVYWYQQSLDQGLQFLIQYYNGEERAKGNILERFSAQQFPDLHSELNLSSLELGDSALYFCASSPQPSQGLSSYNEQFFGPGTRLTVL.